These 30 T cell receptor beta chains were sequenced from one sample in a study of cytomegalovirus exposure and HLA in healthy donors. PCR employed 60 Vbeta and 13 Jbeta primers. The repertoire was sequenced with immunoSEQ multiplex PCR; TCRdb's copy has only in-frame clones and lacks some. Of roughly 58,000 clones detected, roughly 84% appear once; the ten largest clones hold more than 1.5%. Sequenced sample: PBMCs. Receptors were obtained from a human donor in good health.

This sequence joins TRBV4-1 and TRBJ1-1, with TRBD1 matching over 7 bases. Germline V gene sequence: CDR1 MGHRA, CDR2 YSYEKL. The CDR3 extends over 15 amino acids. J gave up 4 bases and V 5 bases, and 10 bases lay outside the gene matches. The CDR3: CASSSHVYRGTEAFF. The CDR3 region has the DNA TGCGCCAGCAGCTCTCACGTATACAGGGGCACTGAAGCTTTCTTT.

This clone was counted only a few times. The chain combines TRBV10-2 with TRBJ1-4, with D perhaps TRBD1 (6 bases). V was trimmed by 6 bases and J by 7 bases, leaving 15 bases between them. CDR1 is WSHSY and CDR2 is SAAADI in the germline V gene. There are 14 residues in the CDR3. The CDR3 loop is CASSPDSGIEKLFF. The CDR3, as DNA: TGCGCCAGCAGCCCGGACAGCGGCATTGAAAAACTGTTTTTT.

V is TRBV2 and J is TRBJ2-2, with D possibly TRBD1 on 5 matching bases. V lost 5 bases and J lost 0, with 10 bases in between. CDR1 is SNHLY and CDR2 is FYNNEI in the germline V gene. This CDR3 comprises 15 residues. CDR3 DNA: TGTGCCAGCAGTCGGACATTCGCGAACACCGGGGAGCTGTTTTTT. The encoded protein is CASSRTFANTGELFF. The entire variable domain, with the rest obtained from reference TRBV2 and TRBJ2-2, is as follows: EPEVTQTPSHQVTQMGQEVILRCVPISNHLYFYWYRQILGQKVEFLVSFYNNEISEKSEIFDDQFSVERPDGSNFTLKIRSTKLEDSAMYFCASSRTFANTGELFFGEGSRLTVL.

Here the CDR3 reads CASSLDAGPSYEQYF. The CDR3 DNA reads TGTGCCAGCAGCTTAGACGCAGGGCCCTCCTACGAGCAGTACTTC. The J gene is TRBJ2-7, the V gene TRBV11-2; perhaps TRBD1 as D (5 bases). The CDR3 is made up of 15 amino acids. V was cut by 0 bases and J by 0 bases, with 9 bases left in between. Germline V CDR1 and CDR2: SGHAT, FQNNGV.

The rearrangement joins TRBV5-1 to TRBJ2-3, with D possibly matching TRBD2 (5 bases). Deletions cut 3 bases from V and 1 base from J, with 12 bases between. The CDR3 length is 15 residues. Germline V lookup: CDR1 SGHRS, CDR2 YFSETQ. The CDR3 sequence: CASSYLASGTDTQYF. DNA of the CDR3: TGCGCCAGCAGCTACCTAGCCTCAGGCACAGATACGCAGTATTTT. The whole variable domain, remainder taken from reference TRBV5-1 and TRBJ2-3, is KAGVTQTPRYLIKTRGQQVTLSCSPISGHRSVSWYQQTPGQGLQFLFEYFSETQRNKGNFPGRFSGRQFSNSRSEMNVSTLELGDSALYLCASSYLASGTDTQYFGPGTRLTVL.

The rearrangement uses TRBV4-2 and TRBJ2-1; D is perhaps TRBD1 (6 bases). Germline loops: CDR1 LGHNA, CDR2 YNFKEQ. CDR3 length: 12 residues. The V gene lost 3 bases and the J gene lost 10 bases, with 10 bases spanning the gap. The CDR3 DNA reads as TGTGCCAGCAGCCACCAGACAGGAGAGCAGTTCTTC. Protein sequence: CASSHQTGEQFF.

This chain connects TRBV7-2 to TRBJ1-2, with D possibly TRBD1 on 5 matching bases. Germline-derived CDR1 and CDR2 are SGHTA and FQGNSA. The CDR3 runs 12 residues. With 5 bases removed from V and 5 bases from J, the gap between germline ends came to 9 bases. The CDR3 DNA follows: TGTGCCAGCAGCGCCGGGGGGTATGGCTACACCTTC. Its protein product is CASSAGGYGYTF.

CDR3 coding DNA: TGTGCCAGCAGTAACCAAGGTGGAGGGAGCTCCTACAATGAGCAGTTCTTC. Its protein product is CASSNQGGGSSYNEQFF. The rearrangement joins TRBV7-9 to TRBJ2-1; maybe TRBD2 (6 bases). Between the trimmed V and J ends, which lost 6 bases and 0 bases, there was a span of 18 bases. The length of the CDR3 is 17 residues. Germline CDR1 SEHNR, CDR2 FQNEAQ (reference sequence).

Written as DNA, the CDR3 is TGCAGTGCTAGAGGGCAGTCCGAGCAGTACTTC. Translation gives CSARGQSEQYF. This chain uses TRBV20-1 with TRBJ2-7; D not certain. Germline assignment: CDR1 DFQATT and CDR2 SNEGSKA (reference sequence). V was trimmed by 1 base and J by 6 bases, leaving 7 bases between them. The CDR3 loop spans 11 amino acids.

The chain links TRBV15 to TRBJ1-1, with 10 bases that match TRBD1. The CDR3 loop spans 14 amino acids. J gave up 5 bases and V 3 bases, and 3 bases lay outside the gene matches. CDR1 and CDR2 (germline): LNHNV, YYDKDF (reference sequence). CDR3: CATSSRDRGTEAFF. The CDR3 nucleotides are TGTGCCACCAGCAGCCGGGACAGGGGAACTGAAGCTTTCTTT. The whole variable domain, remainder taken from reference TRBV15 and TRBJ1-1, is DAMVIQNPRYQVTQFGKPVTLSCSQTLNHNVMYWYQQKSSQAPKLLFHYYDKDFNNEADTPDNFQSRRPNTSFCFLDIRSPGLGDTAMYLCATSSRDRGTEAFFGQGTRLTVV.

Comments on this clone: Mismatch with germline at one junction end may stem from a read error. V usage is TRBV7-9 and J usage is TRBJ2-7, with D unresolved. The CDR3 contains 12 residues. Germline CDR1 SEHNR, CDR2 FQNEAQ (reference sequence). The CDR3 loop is CSSSFTMTEQYF. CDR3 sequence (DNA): TGTTCCAGCAGTTTTACTATGACTGAGCAGTACTTC.

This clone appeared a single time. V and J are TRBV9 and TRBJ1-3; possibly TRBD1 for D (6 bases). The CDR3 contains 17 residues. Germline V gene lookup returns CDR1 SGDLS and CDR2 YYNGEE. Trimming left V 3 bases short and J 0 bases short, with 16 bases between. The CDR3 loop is CASSDARQVPSGNTIYF. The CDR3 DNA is TGTGCCAGCAGCGACGCCCGACAGGTACCCTCTGGAAACACCATATATTTT.

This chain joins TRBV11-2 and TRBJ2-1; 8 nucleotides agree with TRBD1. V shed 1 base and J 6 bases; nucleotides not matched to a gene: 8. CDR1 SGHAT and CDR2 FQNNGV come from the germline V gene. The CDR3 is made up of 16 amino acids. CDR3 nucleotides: TGTGCCAGCAGCTTAGGGCCTGGGACAGGTCTCAATGAGCAGTTCTTC. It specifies CASSLGPGTGLNEQFF.

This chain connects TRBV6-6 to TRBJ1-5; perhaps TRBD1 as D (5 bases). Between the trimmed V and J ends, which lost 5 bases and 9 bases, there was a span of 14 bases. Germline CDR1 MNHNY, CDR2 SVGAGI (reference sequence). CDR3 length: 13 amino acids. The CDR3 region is CASSGPGRGPQHF. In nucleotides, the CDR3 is TGTGCCAGCAGTGGACCAGGGCGGGGGCCCCAGCATTTT.

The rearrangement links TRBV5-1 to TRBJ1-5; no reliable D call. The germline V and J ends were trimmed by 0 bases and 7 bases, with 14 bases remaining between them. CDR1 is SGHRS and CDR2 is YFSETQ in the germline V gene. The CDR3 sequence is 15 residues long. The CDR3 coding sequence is TGCGCCAGCAGCTTGGCCGGGTGGCCCTCGCAGCCCCAGCATTTT. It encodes CASSLAGWPSQPQHF. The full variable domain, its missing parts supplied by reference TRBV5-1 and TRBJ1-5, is KAGVTQTPRYLIKTRGQQVTLSCSPISGHRSVSWYQQTPGQGLQFLFEYFSETQRNKGNFPGRFSGRQFSNSRSEMNVSTLELGDSALYLCASSLAGWPSQPQHFGDGTRLSIL.

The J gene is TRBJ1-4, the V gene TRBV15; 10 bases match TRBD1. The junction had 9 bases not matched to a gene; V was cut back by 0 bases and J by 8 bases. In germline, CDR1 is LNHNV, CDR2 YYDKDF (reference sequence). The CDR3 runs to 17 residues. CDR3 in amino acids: CATSREGTGVYREKLFF. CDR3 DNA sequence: TGTGCCACCAGCAGAGAAGGGACAGGGGTTTATCGGGAAAAACTGTTTTTT.

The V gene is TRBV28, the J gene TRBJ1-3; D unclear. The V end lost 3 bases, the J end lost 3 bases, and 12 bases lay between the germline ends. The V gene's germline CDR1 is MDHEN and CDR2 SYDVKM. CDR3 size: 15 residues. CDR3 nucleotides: TGTGCCAGCAGTTTTGGAGGGTCCAGTGGAAACACCATATATTTT. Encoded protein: CASSFGGSSGNTIYF.

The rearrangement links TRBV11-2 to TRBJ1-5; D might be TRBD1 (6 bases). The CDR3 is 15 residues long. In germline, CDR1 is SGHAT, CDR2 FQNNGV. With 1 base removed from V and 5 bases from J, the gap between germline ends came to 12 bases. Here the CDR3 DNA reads TGTGCCAGCAGCTTAGCAGGGGTGGAGGATCAGCCCCAGCATTTT. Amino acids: CASSLAGVEDQPQHF. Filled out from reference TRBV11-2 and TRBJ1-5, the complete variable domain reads EAGVAQSPRYKIIEKRQSVAFWCNPISGHATLYWYQQILGQGPKLLIQFQNNGVVDDSQLPKDRFSAERLKGVDSTLKIQPAKLEDSAVYLCASSLAGVEDQPQHFGDGTRLSIL.

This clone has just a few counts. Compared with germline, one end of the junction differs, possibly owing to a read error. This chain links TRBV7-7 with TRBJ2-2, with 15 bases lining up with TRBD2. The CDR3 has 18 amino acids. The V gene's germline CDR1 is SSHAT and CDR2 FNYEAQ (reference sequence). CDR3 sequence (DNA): TGTGCTAGCAGCTTCGGACTAGCGGGAGGGCCGAACACCGGGGAGCTGTTTTTT. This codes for CASSFGLAGGPNTGELFF.

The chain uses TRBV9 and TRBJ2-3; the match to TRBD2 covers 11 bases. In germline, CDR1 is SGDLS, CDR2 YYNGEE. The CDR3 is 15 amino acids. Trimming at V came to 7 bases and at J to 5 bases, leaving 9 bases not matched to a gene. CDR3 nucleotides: TGTGCCAGCGGAATTAGCGGGGGGGCTGAAGATACGCAGTATTTT. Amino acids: CASGISGGAEDTQYF.

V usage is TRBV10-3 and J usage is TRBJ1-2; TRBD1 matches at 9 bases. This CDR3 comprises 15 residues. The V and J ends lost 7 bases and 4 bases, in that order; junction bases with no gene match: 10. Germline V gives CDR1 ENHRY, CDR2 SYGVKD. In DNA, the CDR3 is TGTGCCATCACGGCGGGGACAGGGACCTTCTATGGCTACACCTTC. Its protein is CAITAGTGTFYGYTF.

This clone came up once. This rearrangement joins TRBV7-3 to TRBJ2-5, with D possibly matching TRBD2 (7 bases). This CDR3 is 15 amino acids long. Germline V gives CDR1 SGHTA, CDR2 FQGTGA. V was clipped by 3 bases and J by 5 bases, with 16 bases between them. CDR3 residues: CASSLRGGGWETQYF. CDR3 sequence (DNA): TGTGCCAGCAGCTTGAGAGGGGGGGGCTGGGAGACCCAGTACTTC.

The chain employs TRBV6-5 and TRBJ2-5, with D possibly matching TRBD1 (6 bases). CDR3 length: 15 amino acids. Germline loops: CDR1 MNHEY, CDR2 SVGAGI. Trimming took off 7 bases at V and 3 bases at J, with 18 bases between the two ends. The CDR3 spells CASTDPWQGKETQYF. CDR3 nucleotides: TGTGCCAGCACCGACCCGTGGCAGGGGAAAGAGACCCAGTACTTC.

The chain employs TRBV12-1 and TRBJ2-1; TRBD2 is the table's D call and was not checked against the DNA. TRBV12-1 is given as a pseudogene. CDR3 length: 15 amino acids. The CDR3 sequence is CASSSKRGTYNEQFF. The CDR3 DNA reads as TGTGCCAGCAGCTCAAAGCGGGGCACCTACAATGAGCAGTTCTTC.

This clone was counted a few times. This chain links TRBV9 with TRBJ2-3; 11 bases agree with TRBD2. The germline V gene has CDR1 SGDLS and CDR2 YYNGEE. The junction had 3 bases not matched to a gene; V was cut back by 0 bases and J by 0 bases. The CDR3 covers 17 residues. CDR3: CASSVVPSGRSTDTQYF. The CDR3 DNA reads TGTGCCAGCAGCGTAGTTCCTAGCGGGAGGAGCACAGATACGCAGTATTTT.

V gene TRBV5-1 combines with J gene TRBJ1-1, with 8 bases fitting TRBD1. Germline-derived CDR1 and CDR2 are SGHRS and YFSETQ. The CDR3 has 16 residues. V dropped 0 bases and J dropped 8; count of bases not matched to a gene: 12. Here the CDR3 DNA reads TGCGCCAGCAGCTTGGATGGTCGACAGGGGTTTCGGGAAGCTTTCTTT. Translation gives CASSLDGRQGFREAFF.

This CDR3 reads CASSLFTASSYNEQFF. The CDR3 DNA follows: TGCGCCAGCAGCTTGTTCACCGCGAGCTCCTACAATGAGCAGTTCTTC. The chain joins TRBV5-1 to TRBJ2-1; D not resolved. The germline gives CDR1 SGHRS, CDR2 YFSETQ. This CDR3 region has 16 residues. Trimming removed 1 base from V and 0 bases from J, with 11 bases in between.

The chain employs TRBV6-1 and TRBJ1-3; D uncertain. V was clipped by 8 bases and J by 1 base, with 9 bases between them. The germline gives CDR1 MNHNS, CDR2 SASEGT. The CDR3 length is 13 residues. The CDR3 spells CASVSGSGNTIYF. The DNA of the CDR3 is TGTGCCAGCGTATCGGGGTCTGGAAACACCATATATTTT.

CDR3 coding DNA: TGTGCCAGCAGCCAGGACAGGGAGTATCGCGAGCAGTACTTC. Amino acids: CASSQDREYREQYF. The J gene is TRBJ2-7, the V gene TRBV5-8, with 8 bases aligning to TRBD1. Germline loops: CDR1 SGHTS, CDR2 YDEGEE. V was clipped by 4 bases and J by 6 bases; unmatched bases: 9. The CDR3 sequence is 14 residues long.

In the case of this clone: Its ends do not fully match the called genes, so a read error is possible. The CDR3 loop is CAGSYRGGGLDYGYTF. CDR3 nucleotides: TGTGCCGGCAGTTACAGAGGGGGCGGGTTGGACTATGGCTACACCTTC. This rearrangement joins TRBV6-5 to TRBJ1-2; the match to TRBD1 covers 7 bases. Germline V CDR1 and CDR2: MNHEY, SVGAGI. This CDR3 is 16 amino acids long.